A single sample is the source of the 23 T cell receptor beta chains below, sequenced in a study of OX40 agonist ivuxolimab in advanced cancers. Profiling relied on immunoSEQ multiplex PCR, and the TCRdb table lists in-frame clones only, not all of them. The sample shows 55,000 to 85,000 clones, over 80% of them seen only once. This sample comprised CD4+ or CD8+ T cells sorted from blood, obtained in a trial of the OX40 agonist ivuxolimab. The origin of the receptors is an adult with an advanced solid tumor such as melanoma, head and neck, liver or kidney cancer.

The chain uses TRBV4-2 and TRBJ2-7, with D unclear. V lost 0 bases, J lost 5 bases, and 14 bases lay in between. Germline V gene sequence: CDR1 LGHNA, CDR2 YNFKEQ. The CDR3 runs 15 residues. The chain's CDR3 is CASSQDRKAPHEQYF. The DNA for the CDR3 is TGTGCCAGCAGCCAAGACCGTAAAGCCCCCCACGAGCAGTACTTC.

J is TRBJ2-5 and V is TRBV29-1, with unresolved D. Trimming stripped 4 bases from V and 1 base from J, with 13 bases between. In germline, CDR1 is SQVTM, CDR2 ANQGSEA. The CDR3 is 14 amino acids. This chain's CDR3 is CSVGGLGPQETQYF. CDR3 nucleotides: TGCAGCGTTGGAGGCCTAGGGCCCCAAGAGACCCAGTACTTC.

The rearrangement links TRBV18 to TRBJ2-1; 11 bases match TRBD1. The CDR3 is made up of 15 amino acids. The germline V gene has CDR1 KGHSH and CDR2 LQKENI. V gave up 3 bases and J gave up 6 bases; unmatched junction bases: 4. Here the CDR3 reads CASSPPGQGVNEQFF. Written as DNA, the CDR3 is TGTGCCAGCTCACCCCCGGGACAGGGGGTCAATGAGCAGTTCTTC.

The V gene is TRBV7-9, the J gene TRBJ2-5; D is unresolved. This CDR3 region has 14 residues. The V gene's germline CDR1 is SEHNR and CDR2 FQNEAQ (reference sequence). V shed 5 bases and J shed 3 bases, with 13 bases lying between them. The CDR3 protein is CASSPLGGKETQYF. In DNA, the CDR3 is TGTGCCAGCAGCCCCCTCGGTGGAAAAGAGACCCAGTACTTC.

This CDR3 reads CASSTTGAEKLFF. Here the CDR3 DNA reads TGTGCCAGTAGTACAACAGGGGCCGAAAAACTGTTTTTT. V gene TRBV19 combines with J gene TRBJ1-4; 7 bases align to TRBD1. The germline V gene encodes CDR1 LNHDA and CDR2 SQIVND (reference sequence). The CDR3 extends over 13 amino acids. V lost 4 bases to trimming and J lost 8 bases; unmatched junction nucleotides: 4.

The genes are TRBV10-3 and TRBJ2-2; 8 nucleotides match TRBD1. J gave up 4 bases and V 0 bases, and 10 bases lay outside the gene matches. Per germline, CDR1 ENHRY and CDR2 SYGVKD. This CDR3 has 18 residues. The CDR3 spells CAISESSRQGAVTGELFF. The CDR3 coding sequence is TGTGCCATCAGTGAGTCGTCGAGGCAGGGGGCGGTCACCGGGGAGCTGTTTTTT.

The chain is built from TRBV20-1 and TRBJ1-1; D remains ambiguous. Germline-derived CDR1 and CDR2 are DFQATT and SNEGSKA (reference sequence). Trimming pared 6 bases from V and 3 bases from J, leaving 5 bases between. The CDR3 is 10 residues long. This CDR3 is CSAPDTEAFF. The CDR3 DNA follows: TGCAGTGCGCCAGACACTGAAGCTTTCTTT.

The rearrangement joins TRBV7-3 to TRBJ1-1; possibly TRBD1 for D (5 bases). CDR1 and CDR2 from the germline V gene are SGHTA and FQGTGA. The ends were cut back, 2 bases at V and 4 bases at J, with 11 bases in the middle. This CDR3 has 14 residues. This CDR3 reads CASSLQGQGTEAFF. The DNA of the CDR3 is TGTGCCAGCAGCTTACAGGGTCAAGGCACTGAAGCTTTCTTT.

V and J are TRBV28 and TRBJ2-4; D not resolved. Germline lookup yields CDR1 MDHEN and CDR2 SYDVKM. V was shortened by 1 base and J by 0 bases, with 10 bases between the two germline ends. CDR3 length: 16 amino acids. The CDR3 coding sequence is TGTGCCAGCAGTTTATTGGGTGGATTAGCCAAAAACATTCAGTACTTC. Its protein product is CASSLLGGLAKNIQYF.

The chain joins TRBV10-3 to TRBJ1-1; 10 positions match TRBD1. The V gene end was trimmed by 10 bases and the J gene end by 4 bases; junction bases not matched to a gene: 12. CDR1 and CDR2 from the germline V gene are ENHRY and SYGVKD. The CDR3 has 15 residues. The CDR3 sequence: CATKRDRGDGTEAFF. Here the CDR3 DNA reads TGTGCCACCAAGCGGGACAGGGGAGACGGCACTGAAGCTTTCTTT.

J is TRBJ1-1 and V is TRBV18; maybe TRBD1 (5 bases). From germline, CDR1 is KGHSH and CDR2 LQKENI. The CDR3 extends over 15 amino acids. V was clipped by 0 bases and J by 1 base, with 9 bases between them. The CDR3 sequence: CASSPPAGWNTEAFF. Written as DNA, the CDR3 is TGTGCCAGCTCACCACCGGCAGGGTGGAACACTGAAGCTTTCTTT.

The CDR3 loop reads CASRGDTGELFF. The CDR3 nucleotides are TGTGCCAGCAGAGGTGACACCGGGGAGCTGTTTTTT. The V gene is TRBV9, the J gene TRBJ2-2; no definite D call. The V gene's germline CDR1 is SGDLS and CDR2 YYNGEE. Trimming stripped 5 bases from V and 3 bases from J, with 5 bases between. The CDR3 contains 12 residues.

This clone was seen just once. V gene TRBV2 combines with J gene TRBJ2-1; 11 nucleotides line up with TRBD2. This CDR3 is 13 amino acids long. Looked up from germline, CDR1 is SNHLY and CDR2 is FYNNEI. J lost 16 bases, V lost 5 bases, and 10 bases had no gene match. This CDR3 reads CASSPVFSGRAFF. The CDR3 coding sequence is TGTGCCAGCAGTCCCGTTTTTAGCGGGAGGGCCTTCTTC. Full variable domain (remainder filled in from reference TRBV2 and TRBJ2-1): EPEVTQTPSHQVTQMGQEVILRCVPISNHLYFYWYRQILGQKVEFLVSFYNNEISEKSEIFDDQFSVERPDGSNFTLKIRSTKLEDSAMYFCASSPVFSGRAFFGPGTRLTVL.

A single count supports this clone. This CDR3 reads CASSLWTGSTDTQYF. For the CDR3, the DNA is TGTGCCAGCAGCCTTTGGACAGGGAGCACAGATACGCAGTATTTT. J is TRBJ2-3 and V is TRBV13; 8 bases are shared with TRBD1. V shed 5 bases and J 0 bases; nucleotides not matched to a gene: 4. This CDR3 comprises 15 residues. Per the germline V gene, CDR1 is PRHDT and CDR2 is FYEKMQ (reference sequence).

The genes are TRBV27 and TRBJ1-2; 8 bases agree with TRBD1. The ends lost 6 bases at V and 4 bases at J; junction bases unmatched: 7. Per the germline V gene, CDR1 is MNHEY and CDR2 is SMNVEV (reference sequence). The CDR3 is 14 amino acids. CDR3 protein: CASRQTGTGYGYTF. CDR3 nucleotides: TGTGCCAGCAGACAGACCGGGACAGGCTATGGCTACACCTTC.

The V and J genes are TRBV5-1 and TRBJ2-2; D is unresolved. The V gene's germline CDR1 is SGHRS and CDR2 YFSETQ. This CDR3 is 17 amino acids long. Between the trimmed V and J ends, which lost 3 bases and 1 base, there was a span of 16 bases. The CDR3 region has the DNA TGCGCCAGCAGCTCGGTAGGAACAGCGCTGAACACCGGGGAGCTGTTTTTT. As protein: CASSSVGTALNTGELFF.

This chain links TRBV2 with TRBJ2-3, with D possibly TRBD1 on 6 matching bases. There are 15 residues in the CDR3. CDR1 and CDR2 (germline): SNHLY, FYNNEI. V was cut by 4 bases and J by 4 bases, with 15 bases left in between. The CDR3 DNA is TGTGCCAGCAGTGCGACCCAGGGGTCCCCAGATACGCAGTATTTT. This sequence encodes CASSATQGSPDTQYF.

The chain couples TRBV10-2 to TRBJ1-3, with 7 bases aligning to TRBD1. The CDR3 spans 15 residues. The V and J ends lost 6 bases and 1 base, in that order; junction bases with no gene match: 6. Germline V CDR1 and CDR2: WSHSY, SAAADI. DNA of the CDR3: TGCGCCAGCAGCCAGACAGGGTCGTCTGGAAACACCATATATTTT. Its translation is CASSQTGSSGNTIYF.

The chain combines TRBV29-1 with TRBJ2-7, with a weak D call TRBD1 (6 bases). This CDR3 contains 12 residues. V gave up 7 bases and J gave up 7 bases, with 17 bases separating them. Germline V CDR1 and CDR2: SQVTM, ANQGSEA. The CDR3 sequence: CSGGPSPREQYF. CDR3 coding DNA: TGCAGCGGGGGGCCGTCCCCACGGGAGCAGTACTTC.

The chain joins TRBV10-3 to TRBJ2-3, with TRBD2 matching 9 bases. This CDR3 comprises 15 residues. With 5 bases clipped from V and 2 bases from J, the junction kept 5 bases outside the gene matches. From germline, CDR1 is ENHRY and CDR2 SYGVKD. In DNA, the CDR3 is TGTGCCATCAGTCCTAGCGGGGCTTACACAGATACGCAGTATTTT. This encodes CAISPSGAYTDTQYF.

V and J are TRBV6-5 and TRBJ2-5; 7 nucleotides line up with TRBD1. CDR3 size: 16 residues. Germline V lookup: CDR1 MNHEY, CDR2 SVGAGI. Unmatched junction bases numbered 10, after V lost 2 bases and J lost 4 bases. The CDR3 loop reads CASSYAGQVRVETQYF. The CDR3 DNA sequence: TGTGCCAGCAGTTACGCCGGACAGGTTCGAGTAGAGACCCAGTACTTC.

This clone was counted once. J is TRBJ1-2 and V is TRBV6-1, with no clear D. In germline, CDR1 is MNHNS, CDR2 SASEGT. The CDR3 loop spans 15 amino acids. Trimming left V 1 base short and J 4 bases short, with 13 bases between. The chain's CDR3 is CASSEGSGWGYGYTF. The CDR3 nucleotides read TGTGCCAGCAGTGAAGGGTCTGGTTGGGGCTATGGCTACACCTTC.

The V gene is TRBV6-5, the J gene TRBJ1-5; D unresolved. Germline assignment: CDR1 MNHEY and CDR2 SVGAGI. This CDR3 comprises 14 residues. Trimming took 5 bases from V and 3 from J, leaving 11 bases between them. CDR3 residues: CASSEGRSNQPQHF. CDR3 sequence (DNA): TGTGCCAGCAGTGAGGGCAGGTCCAATCAGCCCCAGCATTTT.